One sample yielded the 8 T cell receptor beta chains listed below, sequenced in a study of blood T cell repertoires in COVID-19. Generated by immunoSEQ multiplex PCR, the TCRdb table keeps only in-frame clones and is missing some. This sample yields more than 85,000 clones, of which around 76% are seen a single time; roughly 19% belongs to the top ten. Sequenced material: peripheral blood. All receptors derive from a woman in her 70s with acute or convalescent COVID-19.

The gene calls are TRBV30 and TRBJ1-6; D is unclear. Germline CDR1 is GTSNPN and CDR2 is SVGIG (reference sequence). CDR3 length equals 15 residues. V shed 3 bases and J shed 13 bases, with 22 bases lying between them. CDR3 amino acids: CAWSNVVEGAGPLHF. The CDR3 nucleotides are TGTGCCTGGAGCAATGTAGTTGAGGGCGCCGGGCCCCTCCACTTT.

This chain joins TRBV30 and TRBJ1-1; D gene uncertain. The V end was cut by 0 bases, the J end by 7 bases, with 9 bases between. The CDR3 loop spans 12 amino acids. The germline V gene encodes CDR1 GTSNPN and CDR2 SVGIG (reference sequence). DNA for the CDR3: TGTGCCTGGAGTGTCGCCGAACTTGAAGCTTTCTTT. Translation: CAWSVAELEAFF.

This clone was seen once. CDR3 DNA: TGCGCCAGCAGCCAAGAGTATAGTCTTAGCAATCAGCCCCAGCATTTT. This gives the protein CASSQEYSLSNQPQHF. The chain employs TRBV4-3 and TRBJ1-5, with D unresolved. The CDR3 is made up of 16 amino acids. Per germline, CDR1 LGHNA and CDR2 YSLEER. The V end was cut by 0 bases, the J end by 0 bases, with 9 bases between.

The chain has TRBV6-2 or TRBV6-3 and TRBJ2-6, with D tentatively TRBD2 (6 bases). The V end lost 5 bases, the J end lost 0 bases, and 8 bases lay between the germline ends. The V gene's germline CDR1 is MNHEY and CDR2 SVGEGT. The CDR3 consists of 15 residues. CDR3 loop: CASSPRDSGANVLTF. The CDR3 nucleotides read TGTGCCAGCAGTCCGCGGGACTCTGGGGCCAACGTCCTGACTTTC.

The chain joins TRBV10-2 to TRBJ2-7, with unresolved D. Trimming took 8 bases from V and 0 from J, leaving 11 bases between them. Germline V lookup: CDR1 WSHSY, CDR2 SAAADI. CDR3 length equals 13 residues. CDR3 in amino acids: CASRSFGSYEQYF. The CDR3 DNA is TGCGCCAGCCGGAGTTTTGGCTCCTACGAGCAGTACTTC.

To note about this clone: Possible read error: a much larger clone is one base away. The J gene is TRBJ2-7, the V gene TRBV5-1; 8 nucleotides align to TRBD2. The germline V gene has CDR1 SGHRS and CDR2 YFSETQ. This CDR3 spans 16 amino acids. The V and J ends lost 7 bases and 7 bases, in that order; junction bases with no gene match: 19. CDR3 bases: TGCGCCAGCTTGCGCCGTTGGGGGGGCCCGGGGGGGGAGCAGTACTTC. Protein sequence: CASLRRWGGPGGEQYF.

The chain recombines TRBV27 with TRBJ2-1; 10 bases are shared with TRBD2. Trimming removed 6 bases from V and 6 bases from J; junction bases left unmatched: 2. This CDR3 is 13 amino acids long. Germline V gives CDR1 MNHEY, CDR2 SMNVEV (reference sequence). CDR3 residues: CASRKRGGNEQFF. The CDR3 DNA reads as TGTGCCAGCAGGAAGCGGGGGGGCAATGAGCAGTTCTTC.

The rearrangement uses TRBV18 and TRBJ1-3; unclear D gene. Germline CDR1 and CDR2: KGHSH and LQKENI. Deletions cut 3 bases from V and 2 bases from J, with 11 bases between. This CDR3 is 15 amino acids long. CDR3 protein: CASSPGVRPGNTIYF. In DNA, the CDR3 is TGTGCCAGCTCACCGGGAGTCCGGCCTGGAAACACCATATATTTT. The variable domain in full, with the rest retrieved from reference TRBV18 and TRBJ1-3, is NAGVMQNPRHLVRRRGQEARLRCSPMKGHSHVYWYRQLPEEGLKFMVYLQKENIIDESGMPKERFSAEFPKEGPSILRIQQVVRGDSAAYFCASSPGVRPGNTIYFGEGSWLTVV.